This T cell receptor beta chain was recorded in a study of PD-1 blockade in classical Hodgkin lymphoma. CDR1 SEHNR and CDR2 FQNEAQ come from the germline V gene (reference sequence). This CDR3 is built from 17 residues. V was trimmed by 3 bases and J by 2 bases, leaving 18 bases between them. The assay was immunoSEQ multiplex PCR, and TCRdb's table has in-frame clones only and misses some. The data show approximately 27,000 clones, with roughly 90% seen just once and about 0.38% held by the top ten. Stated time point: newly diagnosed, previously untreated cHL patient sample. With magnetic negative selection, CD4+ T cells were purified from PBMCs that had been thawed.

The chain couples TRBV7-9 to TRBJ2-3; D possibly corresponds to TRBD2 (5 bases). This receptor was taken from a human donor with classical Hodgkin lymphoma. The sample taken for sequencing was CD4+ T cells from blood. The CDR3 spells CASSFFRGSPTTDTQYF. The DNA of the CDR3 is TGTGCCAGCAGCTTCTTTCGGGGTAGCCCTACCACAGATACGCAGTATTTT.